The 25 T cell receptor beta chains presented below share a single source sample, sequenced in a study of human T cells and chemical hapten exposure. Regarding time point: patch test 1, 2 weeks after DPC sensitization. Sample treatment: therapeutic diphenylcyclopropenone sensitization with weekly scalp DPC. TCRdb ran MiXCR on the RACE reads and lists one entry per CDR3 protein. The sample has about 380,000 distinct CDR3 sequences, around 4.8% seen once. The sample in question was whole blood, obtained in connection with sensitization to the hapten diphenylcyclopropenone (DPC). The receptor source for this set is a woman in her 50s with alopecia areata. Some clones in this sample may be carry-over from other donors' samples.

This clonotype has just a few counts. The chain recombines TRBV11-2 with TRBJ1-1; D remains unclear. The CDR3 loop spans 13 amino acids. V gave up 0 bases and J gave up 10 bases, with 12 bases separating them. Germline V gene data show CDR1 as SGHAT and CDR2 as FQNNGV. CDR3 protein: CASSLDLVNGAFF. The CDR3 bases are TGTGCCAGCAGCTTAGATTTGGTTAATGGAGCTTTCTTT.

Points on this clonotype: This may arise from a read error, as a much more abundant clone is one base away. The V and J genes are TRBV18 and TRBJ1-2; D ambiguous. The CDR3 sequence is 12 residues long. The ends were cut back, 2 bases at V and 4 bases at J, with 5 bases in the middle. Germline CDR1 reads KGHSH; CDR2 reads LQKENI. The CDR3 loop is CASSPGIYGYTF. CDR3 DNA: TGTGCCAGCTCACCAGGGATCTATGGCTACACCTTC.

This clonotype was picked up many times. The rearrangement uses TRBV29-1 and TRBJ2-7, with D perhaps TRBD1 (6 bases). Deletions cut 6 bases from V and 0 bases from J, with 21 bases between. Germline loops: CDR1 SQVTM, CDR2 ANQGSEA. The CDR3 consists of 16 residues. The CDR3 DNA sequence: TGCAGCGTAGCCGGGACACAAGGCTCGAGCTCCTACGAGCAGTACTTC. Translation gives CSVAGTQGSSSYEQYF.

The chain recombines TRBV12-3 or TRBV12-4 with TRBJ2-1; TRBD2 matches at 11 bases. The CDR3 runs to 15 residues. Trimming at V came to 1 base and at J to 8 bases, leaving 4 bases not matched to a gene. The CDR3 nucleotides are TGTGCCAGCAGTTTAGGACTAGCGGGAACGGATGAGCAGTTCTTC. Amino acids: CASSLGLAGTDEQFF.

This clonotype was seen more than once but under ten times. The J gene is TRBJ2-3, the V gene TRBV2; D is unclear. CDR3 size: 17 residues. V lost 1 base to trimming and J lost 2 bases, with 16 bases between them. Germline CDR1 and CDR2: SNHLY and FYNNEI. CDR3 sequence (DNA): TGTGCCAGCAGTGAAGGGCTTACAAGTCGGTCCACAGATACGCAGTATTTT. The encoded protein is CASSEGLTSRSTDTQYF. Together with reference TRBV2 and TRBJ2-3, the CDR3 gives the full variable domain: EPEVTQTPSHQVTQMGQEVILRCVPISNHLYFYWYRQILGQKVEFLVSFYNNEISEKSEIFDDQFSVERPDGSNFTLKIRSTKLEDSAMYFCASSEGLTSRSTDTQYFGPGTRLTVL.

This clonotype has ten or more counts. The chain has TRBV5-1 and TRBJ1-2; 12 nucleotides align to TRBD1. The J segment lost 8 bases and the V segment lost 9 bases, leaving 5 bases of the junction unmatched. CDR3 length: 12 amino acids. The germline V gene has CDR1 SGHRS and CDR2 YFSETQ. Here the CDR3 reads CAIKGTGGGYTF. CDR3 in DNA: TGCGCCATCAAAGGGACAGGGGGCGGCTACACCTTC.

Ten or more counts support this clonotype. Mismatch with germline at one junction end may stem from a read error. This chain links TRBV7-8 with TRBJ2-3, with TRBD1 matching over 12 bases. The germline V gene has CDR1 SGHVS and CDR2 FQNEAQ. This CDR3 contains 12 residues. Written as DNA, the CDR3 is TGTGCCAGCAGCACGGGGACAGGGGGCCGGGATTTT. As protein: CASSTGTGGRDF.

This clonotype was seen only a few times. The chain couples TRBV4-1 to TRBJ1-5; 8 bases map to TRBD1. The CDR3 is 16 amino acids. Per the germline V gene, CDR1 is MGHRA and CDR2 is YSYEKL. Trimming removed 3 bases from V and 3 bases from J; junction bases left unmatched: 7. The CDR3 loop is CASSHSTGDDNQPQHF. The CDR3 DNA sequence: TGCGCCAGCAGCCATTCGACAGGGGACGACAATCAGCCCCAGCATTTT.

This clonotype was counted only a few times. The chain combines TRBV11-3 with TRBJ2-1, with TRBD1 matching 7 bases. Trimming took 6 bases from V and 6 from J; bases not matched to a gene: 14. The CDR3 covers 16 residues. Germline V CDR1 and CDR2: SGHNT, YENEEA. CDR3 in amino acids: CASSFFKGARANEQFF. The CDR3 DNA follows: TGTGCCAGCAGTTTCTTTAAGGGGGCGCGGGCCAATGAGCAGTTCTTC.

This clonotype has ten or more counts. V and J are TRBV18 and TRBJ1-5; no definite D call. Trimming left V 1 base short and J 6 bases short, with 10 bases between. Germline V CDR1 and CDR2: KGHSH, LQKENI. CDR3 length: 14 amino acids. The CDR3 region is CASSPQGVSQPQHF. In nucleotides, the CDR3 is TGTGCCAGCTCACCACAGGGTGTGAGTCAGCCCCAGCATTTT.

There are many counts of this clonotype. The rearrangement uses TRBV5-1 and TRBJ1-1; D remains ambiguous. V was clipped by 5 bases and J by 1 base, with 9 bases between them. The germline V gene encodes CDR1 SGHRS and CDR2 YFSETQ. This CDR3 region has 13 residues. The CDR3: CASSTYSNTEAFF. The CDR3 nucleotides are TGCGCCAGCAGTACGTACTCGAACACTGAAGCTTTCTTT.

The table lists this clonotype with many counts. The J gene is TRBJ2-3, the V gene TRBV20-1, with TRBD2 matching over 11 bases. V was pared by 3 bases and J by 3 bases, with 5 bases of the junction left unmatched. There are 15 residues in the CDR3. Germline V CDR1 and CDR2: DFQATT, SNEGSKA (reference sequence). CDR3 region: CSARTGLAETDTQYF. The CDR3 DNA follows: TGCAGTGCTAGGACGGGACTAGCGGAGACAGATACGCAGTATTTT.

The table lists this clonotype with many counts. The V and J genes are TRBV12-3 or TRBV12-4 and TRBJ1-5; D possibly corresponds to TRBD1 (5 bases). The V end was cut by 6 bases, the J end by 1 base, with 19 bases between. CDR3 length: 17 residues. The DNA for the CDR3 is TGTGCCAGCAGCCTGGGGGGGTTTTCATCGAGCAATCAGCCCCAGCATTTT. Translating it yields CASSLGGFSSSNQPQHF.

This clonotype appeared many times. This chain links TRBV6-5 with TRBJ2-1; TRBD2 might be the D (6 bases). The V end was cut by 2 bases, the J end by 2 bases, with 10 bases between. This CDR3 is 15 amino acids long. Germline CDR1 reads MNHEY; CDR2 reads SVGAGI. CDR3 sequence: CASSYGGTPYNEQFF. As DNA, the CDR3 is TGTGCCAGCAGTTACGGCGGGACCCCCTACAATGAGCAGTTCTTC.

Ten or more counts support this clonotype. The chain has TRBV20-1 and TRBJ2-1; D remains ambiguous. The CDR3 has 11 amino acids. Germline CDR1 reads DFQATT; CDR2 reads SNEGSKA (reference sequence). V shed 0 bases and J shed 9 bases, with 6 bases lying between them. In DNA form, the CDR3 reads TGCAGTGCTAGAGAGGCTCCTGAGCAGTTCTTC. This codes for CSAREAPEQFF.

The sample holds a few counts of this clonotype. The chain joins TRBV12-3 or TRBV12-4 to TRBJ2-2; a weak D match, TRBD1 (6 bases). CDR3 size: 15 residues. Trimming pared 5 bases from V and 0 bases from J, leaving 10 bases between. The CDR3 protein is CASSLDRSNTGELFF. DNA of the CDR3: TGTGCCAGCAGTCTGGACAGATCGAACACCGGGGAGCTGTTTTTT.

This clonotype appeared many times. The J gene is TRBJ2-7, the V gene TRBV29-1; D unresolved. V was clipped by 7 bases and J by 0 bases, with 10 bases between them. This CDR3 is built from 12 residues. Per germline, CDR1 SQVTM and CDR2 ANQGSEA. The CDR3 loop is CSGTGPSYEQYF. The DNA for the CDR3 is TGCAGCGGGACCGGGCCCTCCTACGAGCAGTACTTC.

Ten or more counts support this clonotype. The gene calls are TRBV5-1 and TRBJ1-1; tentatively, D is TRBD1 (5 bases). Trimming stripped 4 bases from V and 4 bases from J, with 17 bases between. Germline V gives CDR1 SGHRS, CDR2 YFSETQ. The CDR3 is 15 amino acids. The CDR3 DNA sequence: TGCGCCAGCAGCAGTCAGGGAAAGGCGTCCACTGAAGCTTTCTTT. This gives the protein CASSSQGKASTEAFF.

This clonotype was seen repeatedly, ten times or more. The chain couples TRBV12-3 or TRBV12-4 to TRBJ2-5; D unclear. The V end lost 3 bases, the J end lost 3 bases, and 8 bases lay between the germline ends. CDR3 length: 13 amino acids. CDR3 region: CASSLVNKETQYF. The CDR3 DNA is TGTGCCAGCAGTTTGGTCAACAAAGAGACCCAGTACTTC.

This clonotype occurred a few times. This chain uses TRBV12-3 or TRBV12-4 with TRBJ1-2; weak D call: TRBD1 (5 bases). V lost 6 bases to trimming and J lost 3 bases, with 14 bases between them. The CDR3 is 14 amino acids. The CDR3 nucleotides read TGTGCCAGCAGCCCAACAGGTTTTGACTATGGCTACACCTTC. Translated: CASSPTGFDYGYTF.

With respect to this clonotype: This may stem from a read error, because a much larger clone lies one nucleotide away. The CDR3 end shows no conserved phenylalanine or tryptophan, and so a read error is likely. The chain uses TRBV12-3 or TRBV12-4 and TRBJ1-2, with 9 positions matching TRBD1. This CDR3 has 13 amino acids. V was pared by 5 bases and J by 7 bases, with 5 bases of the junction left unmatched. In DNA, the CDR3 is TGTGCCAGCAGTCGTGGACAGGGGAGTGGCTACACCTCC. Translation gives CASSRGQGSGYTS.

There are many counts of this clonotype. The V call is TRBV6-5, the J call TRBJ1-2; D uncertain. The CDR3 is 13 residues long. Germline loops: CDR1 MNHEY, CDR2 SVGAGI. Trimming stripped 0 bases from V and 7 bases from J, with 9 bases between. CDR3 sequence reads: CASSYSRVFGYTF. The DNA for the CDR3 is TGTGCCAGCAGTTACTCGAGAGTCTTTGGCTACACCTTC.

V is TRBV29-1 and J is TRBJ2-5, with D unclear. The CDR3 is 13 amino acids. The ends were cut back, 7 bases at V and 1 base at J, with 13 bases in the middle. Germline CDR1 and CDR2: SQVTM and ANQGSEA. CDR3 DNA sequence: TGCAGCGCCACGTTGCTCTTCCAAGAGACCCAGTACTTC. Encoded protein: CSATLLFQETQYF.

This clonotype showed up many times. The chain is built from TRBV2 and TRBJ1-3, with 9 bases lining up with TRBD1. Germline assignment: CDR1 SNHLY and CDR2 FYNNEI. This CDR3 region has 15 residues. V was clipped by 7 bases and J by 3 bases; unmatched bases: 7. CDR3 nucleotide sequence: TGTGCCAGCATCGAAGGGACAGGGAATGGAAACACCATATATTTT. This codes for CASIEGTGNGNTIYF.

This clonotype was detected a few times. This chain connects TRBV29-1 to TRBJ2-3; 10 positions match TRBD1. J gave up 8 bases and V 3 bases, and 11 bases lay outside the gene matches. There are 15 residues in the CDR3. Germline assignment: CDR1 SQVTM and CDR2 ANQGSEA. The CDR3 here is CSVDPTGGAFFTQYF. In DNA, the CDR3 is TGCAGCGTTGACCCGACAGGGGGCGCGTTCTTTACGCAGTATTTT.